This T cell receptor beta chain is drawn from a study of T-cell reconstitution after alpha-beta-depleted transplantation in children. Findings and limits, study-wide: Some patients' high day-60 TCRbeta diversity was traced to surviving recipient T cells and thymic progenitors. T-cell counts and diversity were attributed mostly to newly produced T cells one year after transplant. Expanded graft clones, several hundred of them, were reportedly the source of alpha-beta T cells about two months after transplant.

In germline, CDR1 is SEHNR, CDR2 FQNEAQ (reference sequence). V shed 1 base and J shed 3 bases, with 12 bases lying between them. The CDR3 consists of 15 residues. Researchers prepared the TCRbeta library using unique molecular identifiers, the study reports. Via MiXCR, TCRdb re-called the PCR reads, giving one row per CDR3 protein. The sample consists of about 980,000 distinct CDR3 sequences, around 30% of them appearing once. As for this clonotype: Its specificity is not known.

The sequences come from PBMCs, mostly from graft donor cells, collected 360 days after TCRalphabeta/CD19-depleted stem cell transplant. This sequence joins TRBV7-9 and TRBJ1-1; no clear D gene. The TCR sequence derives from a boy in the first two years of life who had a stem cell transplant for SCID, so the T cells may come from the graft donor. The chain's CDR3 is CASSLGWGSDTEAFF. The CDR3 DNA reads as TGTGCCAGCAGCTTAGGCTGGGGTAGTGACACTGAAGCTTTCTTT.